One and the same sample provided the 2 T cell receptor beta chains below, sequenced in a study of T cell responses to AZD1222 COVID-19 vaccine. TCRdb's copy holds only in-frame clones and misses some; the assay was immunoSEQ multiplex PCR. The sample includes about 120,000 clones, roughly 88% of them seen just once. Sequences were derived from peripheral blood, sampled 28 days after the second AZD1222 dose. The receptors originated from an adult who received the AZD1222 COVID-19 vaccine.

The chain combines TRBV6-1 with TRBJ2-1; TRBD2 agrees at 15 bases. The CDR3 loop spans 16 amino acids. V lost 4 bases, J lost 5 bases, and 3 bases stayed unmatched. Germline V CDR1 and CDR2: MNHNS, SASEGT. This CDR3 reads CASSAGTSGGHNEQFF. CDR3 sequence (DNA): TGTGCCAGCAGTGCCGGGACTAGCGGGGGGCACAATGAGCAGTTCTTC.

CDR3 loop: CASSLASAKDTQYF. CDR3 in DNA: TGTGCCAGCAGTTTAGCTAGCGCCAAAGATACGCAGTATTTT. V and J are TRBV28 and TRBJ2-3; D is perhaps TRBD2 (6 bases). Deletions cut 2 bases from V and 5 bases from J, with 11 bases between. This CDR3 comprises 14 residues. Germline CDR1 reads MDHEN; CDR2 reads SYDVKM.